The present T cell receptor beta chain was sequenced within a study of blood T cell repertoires in COVID-19. Looking at the study overall: Acute-phase and convalescent COVID-19 samples originated in the United States, Italy and Spain. In each case, the material was cDNA or gDNA derived from T cells, B-cell-depleted T cells, or PBMCs.

The table lists this clone with a count of one. Per the original data handling: Scientists estimated how many nucleated cells there were by amplifying reference gene primers. The data were produced by immunoSEQ multiplex PCR, yet TCRdb's version contains in-frame clones alone and is incomplete. From that table come the V and J calls and clone size; the DNA was used to work out D and trimming. The data contain 90,000 to 150,000 clones, about 79% of them seen just once; the ten biggest clones take up 3% to 4.5%. Germline V CDR1 and CDR2: LNHNV, YYDKDF (reference sequence). V lost 0 bases to trimming and J lost 4 bases, with 6 bases between them. The CDR3 has 14 residues.

Sequencing was done on a sample of peripheral blood. The receptor's source is a woman aged 80 or over with acute or convalescent COVID-19. The chain employs TRBV15 and TRBJ1-4; D uncertain. Here the CDR3 DNA reads TGTGCCACCAGCAGAGAACAGTATAATGAAAAACTGTTTTTT. This codes for CATSREQYNEKLFF.